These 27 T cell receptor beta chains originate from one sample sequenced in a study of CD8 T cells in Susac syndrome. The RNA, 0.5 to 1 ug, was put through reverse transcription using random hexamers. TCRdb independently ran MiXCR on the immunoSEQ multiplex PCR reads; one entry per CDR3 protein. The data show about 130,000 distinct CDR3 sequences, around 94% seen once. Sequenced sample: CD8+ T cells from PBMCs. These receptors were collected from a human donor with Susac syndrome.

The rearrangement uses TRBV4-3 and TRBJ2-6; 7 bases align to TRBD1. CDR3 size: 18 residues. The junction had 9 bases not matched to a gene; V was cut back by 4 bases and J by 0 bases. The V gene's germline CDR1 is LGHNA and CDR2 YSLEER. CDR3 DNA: TGCGCCAGCAGCCCGGGGACAGCCGTCGACTCTGGGGCCAACGTCCTGACTTTC. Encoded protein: CASSPGTAVDSGANVLTF.

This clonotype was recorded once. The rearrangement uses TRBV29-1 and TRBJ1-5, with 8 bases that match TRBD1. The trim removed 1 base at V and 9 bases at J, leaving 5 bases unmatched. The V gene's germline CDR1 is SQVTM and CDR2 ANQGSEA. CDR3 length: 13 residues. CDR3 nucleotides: TGCAGCGTTGAAGCTGGGACAGGCGGGCCCCAGCATTTT. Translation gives CSVEAGTGGPQHF.

The CDR3 coding sequence is TGCAGTGCTAGCGCCCTGCGCGGCTACACCTTC. Amino acid sequence: CSASALRGYTF. The rearrangement joins TRBV20-1 to TRBJ1-2; unclear D gene. CDR3 length: 11 residues. Deletions cut 3 bases from V and 8 bases from J, with 10 bases between. Germline lookup yields CDR1 DFQATT and CDR2 SNEGSKA (reference sequence).

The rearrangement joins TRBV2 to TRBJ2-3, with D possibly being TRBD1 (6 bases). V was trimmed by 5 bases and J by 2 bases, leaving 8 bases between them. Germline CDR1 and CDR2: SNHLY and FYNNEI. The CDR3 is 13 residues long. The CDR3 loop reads CASSWTVTDTQYF. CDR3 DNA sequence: TGTGCCAGCAGTTGGACAGTCACAGATACGCAGTATTTT.

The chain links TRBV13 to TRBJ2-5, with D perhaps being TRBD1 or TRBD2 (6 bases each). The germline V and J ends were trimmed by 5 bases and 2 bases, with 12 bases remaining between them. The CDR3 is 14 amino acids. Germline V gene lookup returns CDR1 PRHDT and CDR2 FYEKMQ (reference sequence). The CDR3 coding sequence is TGTGCCAGCAGCCGCGGAGGGGGACAAGAGACCCAGTACTTC. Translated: CASSRGGGQETQYF. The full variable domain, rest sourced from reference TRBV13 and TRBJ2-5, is AAGVIQSPRHLIKEKRETATLKCYPIPRHDTVYWYQQGPGQDPQFLISFYEKMQSDKGSIPDRFSAQQFSDYHSELNMSSLELGDSALYFCASSRGGGQETQYFGPGTRLLVL.

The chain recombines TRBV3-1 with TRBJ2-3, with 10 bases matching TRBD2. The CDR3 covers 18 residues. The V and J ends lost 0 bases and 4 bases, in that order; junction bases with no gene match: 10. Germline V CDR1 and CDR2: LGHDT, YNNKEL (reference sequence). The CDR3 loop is CASSQDTSGAEAADTQYF. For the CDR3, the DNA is TGTGCCAGCAGCCAAGATACTAGCGGGGCGGAGGCGGCAGATACGCAGTATTTT.

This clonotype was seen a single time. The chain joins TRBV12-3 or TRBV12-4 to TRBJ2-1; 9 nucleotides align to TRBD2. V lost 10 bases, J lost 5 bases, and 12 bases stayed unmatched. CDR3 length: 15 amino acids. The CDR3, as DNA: TGTGCCACCGCCCAAAGCGGGGGGCTCAACAATGAGCAGTTCTTC. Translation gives CATAQSGGLNNEQFF.

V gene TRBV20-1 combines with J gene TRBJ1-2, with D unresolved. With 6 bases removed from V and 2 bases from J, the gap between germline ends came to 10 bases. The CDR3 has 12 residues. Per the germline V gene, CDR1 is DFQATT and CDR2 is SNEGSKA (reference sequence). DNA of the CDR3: TGCAGTGCATGGACCGGGAACTATGGCTACACCTTC. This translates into CSAWTGNYGYTF.

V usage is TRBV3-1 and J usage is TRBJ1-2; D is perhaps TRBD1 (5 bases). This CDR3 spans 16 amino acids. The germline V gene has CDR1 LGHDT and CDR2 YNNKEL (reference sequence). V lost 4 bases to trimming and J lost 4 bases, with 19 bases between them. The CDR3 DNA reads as TGTGCCAGCAGCCCGGGAACAGAGGGGATTGGCTATGGCTACACCTTC. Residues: CASSPGTEGIGYGYTF.

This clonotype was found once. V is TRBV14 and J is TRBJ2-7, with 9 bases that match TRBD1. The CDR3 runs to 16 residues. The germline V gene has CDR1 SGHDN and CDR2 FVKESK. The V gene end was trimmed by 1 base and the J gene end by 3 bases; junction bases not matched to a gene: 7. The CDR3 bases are TGTGCCAGCAGCCAAGGACAATTGGACAGGGGCTACGAGCAGTACTTC. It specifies CASSQGQLDRGYEQYF.

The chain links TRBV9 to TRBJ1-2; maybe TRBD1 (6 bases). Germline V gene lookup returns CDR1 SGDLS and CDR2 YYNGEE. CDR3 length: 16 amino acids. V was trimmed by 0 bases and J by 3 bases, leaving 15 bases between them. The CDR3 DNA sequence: TGTGCCAGCAGCGTAGCTAGAAAGGGGGGATACTATGGCTACACCTTC. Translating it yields CASSVARKGGYYGYTF.

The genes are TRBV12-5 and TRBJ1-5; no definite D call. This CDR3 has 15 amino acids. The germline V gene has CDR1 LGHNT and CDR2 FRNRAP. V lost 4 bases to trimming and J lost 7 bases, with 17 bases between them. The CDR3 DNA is TGTGCTAGTGGTTCGACCGGGAGGGCGGTACAGCCCCAGCATTTT. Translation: CASGSTGRAVQPQHF. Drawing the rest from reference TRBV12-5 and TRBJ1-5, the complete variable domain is DARVTQTPRHKVTEMGQEVTMRCQPILGHNTVFWYRQTMMQGLELLAYFRNRAPLDDSGMPKDRFSAEMPDATLATLKIQPSEPRDSAVYFCASGSTGRAVQPQHFGDGTRLSIL.

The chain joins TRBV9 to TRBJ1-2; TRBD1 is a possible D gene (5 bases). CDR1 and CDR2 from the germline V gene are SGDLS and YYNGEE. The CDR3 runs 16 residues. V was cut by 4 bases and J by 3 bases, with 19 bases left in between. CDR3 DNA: TGTGCCAGCAGCAGAGGGGCAGGAACGGGGGACTATGGCTACACCTTC. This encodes CASSRGAGTGDYGYTF.

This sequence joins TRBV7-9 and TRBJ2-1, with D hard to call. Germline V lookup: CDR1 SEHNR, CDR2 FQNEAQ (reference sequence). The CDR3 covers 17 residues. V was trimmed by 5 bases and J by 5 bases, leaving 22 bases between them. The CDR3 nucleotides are TGTGCCAGCAGCCCCCGGTACCGCGGACGGAAGGACAATGAGCAGTTCTTC. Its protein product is CASSPRYRGRKDNEQFF.

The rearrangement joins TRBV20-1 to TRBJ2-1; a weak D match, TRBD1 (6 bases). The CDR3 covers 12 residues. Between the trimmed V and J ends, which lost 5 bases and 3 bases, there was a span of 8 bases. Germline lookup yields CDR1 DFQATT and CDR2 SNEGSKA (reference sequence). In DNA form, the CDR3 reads TGCAGTGCTGAGACAGGCTACAATGAGCAGTTCTTC. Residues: CSAETGYNEQFF.

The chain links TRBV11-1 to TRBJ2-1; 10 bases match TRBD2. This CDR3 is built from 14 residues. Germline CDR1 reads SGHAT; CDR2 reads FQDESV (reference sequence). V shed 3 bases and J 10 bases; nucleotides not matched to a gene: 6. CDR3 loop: CASSFSSGSGEQFF. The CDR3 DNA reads TGTGCCAGCAGCTTTTCTAGCGGGAGCGGGGAGCAGTTCTTC.

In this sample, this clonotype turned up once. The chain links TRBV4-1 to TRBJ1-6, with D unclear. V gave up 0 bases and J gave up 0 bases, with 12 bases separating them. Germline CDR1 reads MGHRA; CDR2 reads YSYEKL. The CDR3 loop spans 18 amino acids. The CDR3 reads CASSQDGEISSYNSPLHF. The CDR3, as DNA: TGCGCCAGCAGCCAAGATGGGGAAATATCCTCCTATAATTCACCCCTCCACTTT.

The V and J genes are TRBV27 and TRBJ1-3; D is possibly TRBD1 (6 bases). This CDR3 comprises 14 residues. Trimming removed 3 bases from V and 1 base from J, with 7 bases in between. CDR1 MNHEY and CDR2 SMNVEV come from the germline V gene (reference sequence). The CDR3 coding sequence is TGTGCCAGCAGTTTGGACAGATCTGGAAACACCATATATTTT. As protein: CASSLDRSGNTIYF.

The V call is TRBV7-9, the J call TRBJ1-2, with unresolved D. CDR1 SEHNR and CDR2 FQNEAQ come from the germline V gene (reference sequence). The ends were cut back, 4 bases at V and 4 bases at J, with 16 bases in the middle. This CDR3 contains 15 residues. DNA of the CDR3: TGTGCCAGCAGCTCCTATGACACCGAATCCTATGGCTACACCTTC. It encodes CASSSYDTESYGYTF.

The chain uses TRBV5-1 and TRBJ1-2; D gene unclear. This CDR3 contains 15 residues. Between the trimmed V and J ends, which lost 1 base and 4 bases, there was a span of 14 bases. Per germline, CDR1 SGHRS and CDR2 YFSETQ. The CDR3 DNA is TGCGCCAGCAGCTTGTTTAGCGCTGAAGTCTATGGCTACACCTTC. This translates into CASSLFSAEVYGYTF.

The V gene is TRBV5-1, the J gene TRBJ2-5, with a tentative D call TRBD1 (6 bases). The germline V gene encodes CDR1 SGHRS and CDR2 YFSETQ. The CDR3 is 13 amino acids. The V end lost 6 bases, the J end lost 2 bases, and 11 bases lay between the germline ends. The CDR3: CASTLDRQETQYF. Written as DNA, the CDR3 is TGCGCCAGCACCCTGGACAGACAAGAGACCCAGTACTTC.

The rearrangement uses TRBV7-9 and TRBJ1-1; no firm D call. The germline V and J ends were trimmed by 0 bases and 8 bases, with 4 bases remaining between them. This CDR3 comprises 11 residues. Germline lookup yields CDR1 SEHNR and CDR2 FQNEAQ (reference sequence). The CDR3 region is CASSLAEEAFF. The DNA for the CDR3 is TGTGCCAGCAGCTTAGCGGAGGAAGCTTTCTTT.

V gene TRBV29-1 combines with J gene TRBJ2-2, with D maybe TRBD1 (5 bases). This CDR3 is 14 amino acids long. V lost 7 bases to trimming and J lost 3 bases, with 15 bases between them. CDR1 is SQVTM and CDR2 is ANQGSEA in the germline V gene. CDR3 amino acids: CSGATGVDTGELFF. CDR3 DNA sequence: TGCAGCGGGGCTACAGGCGTTGACACCGGGGAGCTGTTTTTT.

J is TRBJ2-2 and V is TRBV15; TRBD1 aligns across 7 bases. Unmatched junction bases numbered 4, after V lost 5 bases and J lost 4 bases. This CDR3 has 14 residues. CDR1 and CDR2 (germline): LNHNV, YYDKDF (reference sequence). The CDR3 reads CATSGGQPTGELFF. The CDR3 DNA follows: TGTGCCACCAGCGGGGGACAGCCCACCGGGGAGCTGTTTTTT.

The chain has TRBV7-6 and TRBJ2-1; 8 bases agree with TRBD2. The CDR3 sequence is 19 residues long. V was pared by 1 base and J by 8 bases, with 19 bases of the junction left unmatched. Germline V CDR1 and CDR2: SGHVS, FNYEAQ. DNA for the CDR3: TGTGCCAGCAGCTTAGAGCTTTTCGTCCCGGGACTAGAGTTATATGAGCAGTTCTTC. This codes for CASSLELFVPGLELYEQFF.

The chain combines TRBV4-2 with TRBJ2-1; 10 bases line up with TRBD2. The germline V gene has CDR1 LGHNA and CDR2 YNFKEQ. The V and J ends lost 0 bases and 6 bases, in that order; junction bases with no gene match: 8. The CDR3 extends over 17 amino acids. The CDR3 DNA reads TGTGCCAGCAGCCAAGAGGCGGCTAGCGGGAGTATCAATGAGCAGTTCTTC. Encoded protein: CASSQEAASGSINEQFF.

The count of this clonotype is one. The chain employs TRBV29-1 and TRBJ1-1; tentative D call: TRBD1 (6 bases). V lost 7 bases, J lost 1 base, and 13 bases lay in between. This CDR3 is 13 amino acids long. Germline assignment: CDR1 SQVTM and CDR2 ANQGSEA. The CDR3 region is CSDNRASNTEAFF. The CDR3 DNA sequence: TGCAGCGATAACAGGGCTTCGAACACTGAAGCTTTCTTT.